This T cell receptor beta chain was sequenced in a study of CD8+CD57+ T cells in acquired aplastic anemia listed by TCRdb under 2018. Some background on the complete study: Extracted DNA from sorted CD4+ and CD8+ cells averaged about 3 ug, ranging from roughly 0.17 to 27.4 ug.

The study deep-sequenced TCR repertoires of sorted CD4+ and CD8+ blood T cells from severe aplastic anemia patients and healthy subjects. Ficoll-Paque density gradient centrifugation was used to isolate peripheral blood mononuclear cells. Before DNA extraction, CD4+ and CD8+ T cells were sorted by FACS or by magnetic beads. This clonotype was counted many times. The antigen this receptor binds is unknown. Base qualities are not recorded, but no much larger clone differs from it by a single base. Summary of the overall study and its limitations: Twenty-nine CD8+ CDR3 sequences were shared between patients and controls but appeared highly expressed in patients and within their immunodominant clones. No significant difference in CD8+ Simpson's diversity was found between patients and healthy controls (P=0.060).

Genomic DNA was used as template for profiling of TCR beta VDJ combinations and CDR3 sequences. An Illumina HiSeq 2000 was used for TCR repertoire sequencing. The study's processing was this. TRBV/TRBJ rearrangement plots, CDR3 size and DJ length profiles, and Simpson's diversity index were used to evaluate the repertoires. The most abundant DNA sequence in the deep sequencing data was defined as the immunodominant clone. CDR3 amino acid sequences were checked for sharing between subjects and were compared against published repertoires and the VDJdb database. TCRdb reran the public reads through fastp at Q25 and MiXCR, keeping productive beta chains. Records with the same CDR3 protein are collapsed into one entry carrying the most frequent genes and DNA. These V and J calls rely on TCRdb rather than the paper's analysis. Present in this sample are approximately 190,000 distinct CDR3 sequences, under 70% of which were seen just once. The top ten clones comprise roughly 46% of the sample.

Sequencing input: sorted CD4+, CD8+, or CD8+CD57+ T cells (not recorded which) from PBMCs. The sequence derives from a human donor with severe aplastic anemia or a healthy control (not recorded which).

The CDR3 here reads CASSFPGAGGYNEQFF. The sequenced DNA is TGTGCCAGCAGCTTCCCGGGGGCGGGGGGATACAATGAGCAGTTCTTC. The V gene is TRBV9 and the J gene is TRBJ2-1; 8 bases in the middle match TRBD2. Taken from cysteine to phenylalanine, the CDR3 has 16 residues. The sequence is cut down to CDR3 DNA, 48 bases in frame from base 1. Unmatched junction bases come to 10, with V trimmed by 4 bases and J by 4 bases. For CDR1 and CDR2, the germline V gene lists SGDLS and YYNGEE.